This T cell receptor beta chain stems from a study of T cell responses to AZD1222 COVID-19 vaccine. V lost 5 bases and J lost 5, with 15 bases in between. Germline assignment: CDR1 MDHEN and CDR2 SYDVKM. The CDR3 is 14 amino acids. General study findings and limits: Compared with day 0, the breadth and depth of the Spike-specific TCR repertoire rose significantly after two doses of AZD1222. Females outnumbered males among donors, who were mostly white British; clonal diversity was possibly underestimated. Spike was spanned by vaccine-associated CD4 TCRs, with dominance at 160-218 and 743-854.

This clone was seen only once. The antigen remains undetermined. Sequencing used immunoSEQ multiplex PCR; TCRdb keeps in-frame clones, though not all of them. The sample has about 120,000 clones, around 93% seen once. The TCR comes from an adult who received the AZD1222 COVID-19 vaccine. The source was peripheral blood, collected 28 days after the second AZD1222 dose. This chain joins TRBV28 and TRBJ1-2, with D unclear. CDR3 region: CASSSSGLAYGYTF. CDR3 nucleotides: TGTGCCAGCAGTAGCTCAGGTCTGGCTTATGGCTACACCTTC.